This is a list of T cell receptor beta chains from one sample in a study of identical twins. TCRdb re-derived calls from the 5' RACE reads in MiXCR, one entry per CDR3 protein. The data show about 520,000 distinct CDR3 sequences, 20% to 25% seen once. A further study also used this sample, focusing on T cells expressing NK-cell markers.

Sequenced input: CD4+ T cells sorted from blood. These receptors were collected from a woman aged 18-29 years in good health. Both conserved end residues are part of each CDR3. The order of the fields is J gene, V gene, CDR3 protein.

>TRBJ1-5|TRBV6-5
CASSYSFSGSNQPQHF
>TRBJ2-2|TRBV20-1
CSASRAGGGTGELFF
>TRBJ2-3|TRBV12-3/TRBV12-4
CASSWDRGTDTQYF
>TRBJ1-1|TRBV7-8
CASSFDKNTEAFF
>TRBJ1-1|TRBV20-1
CSAREQGGLIEAFF
>TRBJ2-1|TRBV20-1
CSATRDRGREQFF
>TRBJ2-1|TRBV15
CATSSPSGGGGRPYNEQFF
>TRBJ1-1|TRBV5-1
CASSLVREGTEAFF
>TRBJ1-1|TRBV18
CASSLQVTNTEAFF
>TRBJ2-3|TRBV20-1
CSGHRNPDTQYF
>TRBJ2-1|TRBV20-1
CSARPFEAGEWNEQFF
>TRBJ2-7|TRBV7-2
CASSLTAGLVYEQYF
>TRBJ2-3|TRBV7-2
CAGRIADTQYF